This T cell receptor beta chain was recorded in a study of control samples from healthy donors and cancer patients. Trimming left V 3 bases short and J 1 base short, with 18 bases between. CDR3 size: 16 residues. Germline loops: CDR1 GTSNPN, CDR2 SVGIG (reference sequence). The table came from immunoSEQ multiplex PCR; TCRdb's copy has only in-frame clones and leaves some out. The sample lists 100,000 to 150,000 clones; approximately 94% were seen once. This clone was recorded once. This chain links TRBV30 with TRBJ1-1; TRBD1 might be the D (5 bases). Sequenced: PBMCs. The receptor's source is a man aged 50 to 59 with head and neck cancer. CDR3 DNA: TGTGCCTGGAGCCCCGGGACTTTCAGGACGAACACTGAAGCTTTCTTT. Translated: CAWSPGTFRTNTEAFF.